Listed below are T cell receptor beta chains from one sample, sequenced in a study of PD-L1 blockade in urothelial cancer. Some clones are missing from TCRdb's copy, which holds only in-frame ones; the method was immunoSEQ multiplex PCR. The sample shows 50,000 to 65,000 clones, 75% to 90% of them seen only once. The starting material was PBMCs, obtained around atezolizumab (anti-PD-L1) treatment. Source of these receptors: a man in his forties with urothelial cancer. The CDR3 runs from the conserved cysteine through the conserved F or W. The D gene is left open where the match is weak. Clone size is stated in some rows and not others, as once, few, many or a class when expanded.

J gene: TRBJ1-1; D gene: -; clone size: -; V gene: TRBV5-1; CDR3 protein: CASTHPTRSTEAFF; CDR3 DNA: TGCGCCAGCACTCACCCCACTAGAAGCACTGAAGCTTTCTTT
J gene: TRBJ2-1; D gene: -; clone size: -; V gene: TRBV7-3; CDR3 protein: CASSLTAVVNEQFF; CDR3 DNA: TGTGCCAGCAGCTTAACGGCAGTCGTCAATGAGCAGTTCTTC
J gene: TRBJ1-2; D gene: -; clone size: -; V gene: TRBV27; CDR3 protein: CASTRGPGGHGYTF; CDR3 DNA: TGTGCCAGCACCCGAGGCCCGGGAGGGCATGGCTACACCTTC
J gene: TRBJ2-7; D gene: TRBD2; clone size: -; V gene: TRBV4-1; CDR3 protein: CASSIAGATNTWYEQYF; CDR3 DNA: TGCGCCAGCAGTATCGCGGGAGCAACGAATACATGGTACGAGCAGTACTTC
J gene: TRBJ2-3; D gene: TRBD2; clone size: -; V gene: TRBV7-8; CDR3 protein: CASSLGRTSGRARADTQYF; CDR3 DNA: TGTGCCAGCAGCTTAGGACGGACTAGCGGGAGGGCCCGGGCAGATACGCAGTATTTT
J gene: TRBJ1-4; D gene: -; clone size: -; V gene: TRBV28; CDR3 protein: CASSWALNEKLFF; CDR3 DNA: TGTGCCAGCAGTTGGGCCCTTAATGAAAAACTGTTTTTT
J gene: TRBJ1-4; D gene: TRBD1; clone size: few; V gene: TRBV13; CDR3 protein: CASSADRGNEKLFF; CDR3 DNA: TGTGCCAGCAGCGCCGACAGGGGTAATGAAAAACTGTTTTTT
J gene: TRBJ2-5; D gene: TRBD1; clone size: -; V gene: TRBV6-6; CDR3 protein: CASSYGQGGVQETQYF; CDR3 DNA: TGTGCCAGCAGTTATGGACAGGGAGGAGTGCAAGAGACCCAGTACTTC
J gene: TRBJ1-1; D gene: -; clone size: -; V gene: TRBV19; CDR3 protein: CASSTGLNTEAFF; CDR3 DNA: TGTGCCAGTAGCACAGGGTTGAACACTGAAGCTTTCTTT
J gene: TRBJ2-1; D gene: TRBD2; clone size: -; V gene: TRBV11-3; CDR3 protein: CASSLTSGNEQFF; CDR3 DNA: TGTGCCAGCAGCTTGACTAGCGGGAATGAGCAGTTCTTC
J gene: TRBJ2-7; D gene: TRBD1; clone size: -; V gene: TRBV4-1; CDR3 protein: CASSRLRDRVHEQYF; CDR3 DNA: TGCGCCAGCAGCCGCCTCCGGGACAGGGTTCACGAGCAGTACTTC
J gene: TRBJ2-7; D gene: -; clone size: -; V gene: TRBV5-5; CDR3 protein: CASSLGAWSYEQYF; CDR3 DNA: TGTGCCAGCAGCTTGGGGGCATGGTCGTACGAGCAGTACTTC
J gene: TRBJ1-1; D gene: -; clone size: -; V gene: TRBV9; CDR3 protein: CASSVGQEGEAFF; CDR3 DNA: TGTGCCAGCAGCGTAGGCCAGGAAGGCGAAGCTTTCTTT
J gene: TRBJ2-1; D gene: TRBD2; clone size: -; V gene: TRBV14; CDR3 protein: CASSQGGSGRQDEQFF; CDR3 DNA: TGTGCCAGCAGCCAAGGAGGTAGCGGGAGACAAGATGAGCAGTTCTTC
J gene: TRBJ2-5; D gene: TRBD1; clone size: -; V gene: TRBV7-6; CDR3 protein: CASSLAMARGSQETQYF; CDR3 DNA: TGTGCCAGCAGCTTAGCTATGGCCAGGGGGTCTCAAGAGACCCAGTACTTC
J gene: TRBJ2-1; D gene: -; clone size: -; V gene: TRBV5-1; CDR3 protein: CASSSSRGREYNEQFF; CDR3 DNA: TGCGCCAGCAGCTCCTCCAGGGGGCGGGAGTACAATGAGCAGTTCTTC
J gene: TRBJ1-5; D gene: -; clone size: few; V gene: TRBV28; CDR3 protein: CASSSWSRRANQPQHF; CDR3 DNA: TGTGCCAGCAGTTCCTGGTCCCGGAGGGCCAATCAGCCCCAGCATTTT
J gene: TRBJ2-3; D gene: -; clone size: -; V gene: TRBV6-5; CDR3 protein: CASSKAEATDTQYF; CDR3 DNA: TGTGCCAGCTCGAAAGCGGAAGCCACAGATACGCAGTATTTT
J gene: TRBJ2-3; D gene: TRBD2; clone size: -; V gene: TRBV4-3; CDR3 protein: CASSQDRRSSGSTDTQYF; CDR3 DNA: TGCGCCAGCAGCCAAGATCGCAGGTCTAGCGGGAGCACAGATACGCAGTATTTT
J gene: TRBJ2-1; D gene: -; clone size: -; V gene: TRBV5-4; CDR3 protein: CASSSIYRANRGNEQFF; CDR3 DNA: TGTGCCAGCAGCTCGATCTACCGGGCAAACCGGGGGAATGAGCAGTTCTTC
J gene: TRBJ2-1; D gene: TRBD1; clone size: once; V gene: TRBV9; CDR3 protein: CASSVLNRGYEQFF; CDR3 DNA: TGTGCCAGCAGCGTATTGAACAGGGGGTATGAGCAGTTCTTC
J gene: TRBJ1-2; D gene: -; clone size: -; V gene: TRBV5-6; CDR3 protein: CASSFLGGSKYGYTF; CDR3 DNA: TGTGCCAGCAGCTTCTTGGGGGGGAGTAAGTATGGCTACACCTTC
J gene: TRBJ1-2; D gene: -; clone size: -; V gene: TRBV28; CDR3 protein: CASSLWNPRVYGYTF; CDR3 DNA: TGTGCCAGCAGTTTATGGAACCCGAGGGTGTATGGCTACACCTTC
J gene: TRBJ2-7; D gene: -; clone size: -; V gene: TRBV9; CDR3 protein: CASSVTGRGNYEQYF; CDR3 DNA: TGTGCCAGCAGCGTAACGGGGCGGGGCAACTACGAGCAGTACTTC
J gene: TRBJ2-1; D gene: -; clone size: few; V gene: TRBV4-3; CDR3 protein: CASSQENRGPWNEQFF; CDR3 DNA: TGCGCCAGCAGCCAAGAAAACCGAGGCCCCTGGAATGAGCAGTTCTTC
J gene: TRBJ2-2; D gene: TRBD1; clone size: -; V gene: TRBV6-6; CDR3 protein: CASSRRTGVAGELFF; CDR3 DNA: TGTGCCAGCAGTAGACGGACAGGGGTTGCCGGGGAGCTGTTTTTT
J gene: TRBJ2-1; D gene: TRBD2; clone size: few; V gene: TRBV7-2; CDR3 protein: CASSPPGTSGNEQFF; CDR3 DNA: TGTGCCAGCAGCCCACCCGGGACTAGCGGCAATGAGCAGTTCTTC
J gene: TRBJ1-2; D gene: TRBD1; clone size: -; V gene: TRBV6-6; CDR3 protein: CASSGRDRGLNYGYTF; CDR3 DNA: TGTGCCAGCAGTGGCCGGGACAGGGGGTTAAACTACGGCTACACCTTC
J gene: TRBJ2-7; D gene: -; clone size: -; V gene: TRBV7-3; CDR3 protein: CASSFGERVSYEQYF; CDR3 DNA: TGTGCCAGCAGCTTCGGAGAGCGGGTGTCCTACGAGCAGTACTTC
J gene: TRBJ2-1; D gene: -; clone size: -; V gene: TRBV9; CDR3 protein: CASSVSGASNEQFF; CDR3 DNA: TGTGCCAGCAGCGTAAGTGGAGCGAGCAATGAGCAGTTCTTC
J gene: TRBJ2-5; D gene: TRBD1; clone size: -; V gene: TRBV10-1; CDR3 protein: CASSESSGTGDRETQYF; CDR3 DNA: TGCGCCAGCAGTGAGTCCTCCGGGACAGGGGACCGGGAGACCCAGTACTTC
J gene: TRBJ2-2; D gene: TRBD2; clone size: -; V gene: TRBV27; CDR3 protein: CASSPYSGSTGELFF; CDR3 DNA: TGTGCCAGCAGCCCCTATAGCGGGAGCACCGGGGAGCTGTTTTTT
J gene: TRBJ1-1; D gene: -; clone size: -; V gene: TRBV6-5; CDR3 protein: CASSYVQNTEAFF; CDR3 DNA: TGTGCCAGCAGTTACGTACAAAACACTGAAGCTTTCTTT
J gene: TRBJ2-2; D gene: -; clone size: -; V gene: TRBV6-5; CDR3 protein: CASSYGRGTTGELFF; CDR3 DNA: TGTGCCAGCAGTTACGGCAGGGGTACAACCGGGGAGCTGTTTTTT
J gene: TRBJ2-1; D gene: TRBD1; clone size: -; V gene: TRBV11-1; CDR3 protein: CASSLEVTGTGRGEQFF; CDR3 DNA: TGTGCCAGCAGCTTAGAAGTAACCGGGACAGGGAGAGGTGAGCAGTTCTTC
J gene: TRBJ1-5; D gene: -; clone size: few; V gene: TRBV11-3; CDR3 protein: CASSLRLRETDPVRSQPQHF; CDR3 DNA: TGTGCCAGCAGCTTACGTTTGAGGGAGACCGATCCCGTGAGGAGTCAGCCCCAGCATTTT
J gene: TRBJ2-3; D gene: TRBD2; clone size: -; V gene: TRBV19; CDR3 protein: CASSGSGRVTDTQYF; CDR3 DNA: TGTGCCAGTAGCGGAAGCGGGAGAGTTACAGATACGCAGTATTTT
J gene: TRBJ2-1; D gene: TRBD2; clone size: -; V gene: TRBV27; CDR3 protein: CASHRLAVYNEQFF; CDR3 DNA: TGTGCCAGCCATAGACTAGCGGTATACAATGAGCAGTTCTTC